At least ten counts were recorded for the clone carrying this TCR beta chain. The entry originates in a study of regulatory T cells in long-lasting Graves disease. V lost 4 bases and J lost 4; bases outside the gene matches: 18. This CDR3 has 22 amino acids. Germline V gene sequence: CDR1 SGHNT, CDR2 YENEEA. According to the study, TCR beta libraries were built with iRepertoire HTBI primers and CDR3-region Arm-PCR. MiXCR was run by TCRdb on the multiplex PCR reads, yielding one entry per CDR3 protein. The data contain roughly 420,000 distinct CDR3 sequences, about 16% of them singletons. Time point specified: newly diagnosed GD, antithyroid drugs for less than 3 months. From RNA extracted from PBMCs, the TCR library was made.

The sequence derives from a female donor with Graves disease. This chain links TRBV11-3 with TRBJ2-2; 16 positions agree with TRBD2. Sequenced here: peripheral blood mononuclear cells (PBMCs), sampled at new diagnosis, from a patient treated with antithyroid drugs. The CDR3 protein is CASSSPRLGTSGGALGTGELFF. The CDR3 DNA reads TGTGCCAGCAGCTCACCACGCCTCGGGACTAGCGGGGGGGCCTTAGGCACCGGGGAGCTGTTTTTT.